This T cell receptor (beta chain) was documented in a study of blood T cell repertoires in COVID-19. Study members were between roughly 18 and 100 years old and lived in 20 to 25 US regions. Two negative PCRs, clearance, or symptom resolution had been documented for recovered Cohort 3 donors. The CDR3 is 19 amino acids. V shed 5 bases and J shed 6 bases, with 28 bases lying between them. CDR1 is SGHVS and CDR2 is FQNEAQ in the germline V gene. The table came from immunoSEQ multiplex PCR; TCRdb's copy has only in-frame clones and leaves some out. The sample has over 200,000 clones; approximately 80% are singletons. This clone was counted only a few times.

Sequenced input: PBMCs or T cells enriched from blood (not recorded which). This chain uses TRBV7-8 with TRBJ2-2, with D perhaps matching TRBD2 (6 bases). The TCR originated in a man aged 55 to 70 who had recovered from COVID-19. The CDR3 DNA reads as TGTGCCAGCAGCCCTCAACCTTCCGGGTCCTCGGGGGTAGCCGGGGAGCTGTTTTTT. This encodes CASSPQPSGSSGVAGELFF.